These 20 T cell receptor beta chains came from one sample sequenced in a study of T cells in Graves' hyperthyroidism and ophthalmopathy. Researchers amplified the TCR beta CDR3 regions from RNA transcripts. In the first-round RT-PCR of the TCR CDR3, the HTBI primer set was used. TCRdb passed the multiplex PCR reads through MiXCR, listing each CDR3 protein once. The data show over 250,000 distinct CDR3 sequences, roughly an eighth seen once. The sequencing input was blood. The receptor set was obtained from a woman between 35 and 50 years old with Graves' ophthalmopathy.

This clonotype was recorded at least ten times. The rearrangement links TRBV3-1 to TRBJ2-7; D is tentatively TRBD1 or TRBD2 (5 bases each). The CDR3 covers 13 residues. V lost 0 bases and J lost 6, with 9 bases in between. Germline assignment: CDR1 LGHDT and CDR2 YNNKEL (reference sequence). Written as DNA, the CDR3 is TGTGCCAGCAGCCAAGATGTTGGGGGCGAGCAGTACTTC. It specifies CASSQDVGGEQYF.

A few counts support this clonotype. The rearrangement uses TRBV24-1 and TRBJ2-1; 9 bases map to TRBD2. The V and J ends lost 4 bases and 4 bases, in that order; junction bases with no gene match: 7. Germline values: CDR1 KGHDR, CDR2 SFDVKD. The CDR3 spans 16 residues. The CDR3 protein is CATSEKGTSRYNEQFF. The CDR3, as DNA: TGTGCCACCAGTGAGAAAGGGACTAGCAGATACAATGAGCAGTTCTTC.

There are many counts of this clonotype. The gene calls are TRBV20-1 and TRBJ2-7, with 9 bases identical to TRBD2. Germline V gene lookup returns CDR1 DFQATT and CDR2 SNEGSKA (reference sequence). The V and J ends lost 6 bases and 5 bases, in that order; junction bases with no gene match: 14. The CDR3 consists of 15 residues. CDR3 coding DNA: TGCAGTGCAACTAGCGTAGCGGGAGTCAACCACGAGCAGTACTTC. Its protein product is CSATSVAGVNHEQYF.

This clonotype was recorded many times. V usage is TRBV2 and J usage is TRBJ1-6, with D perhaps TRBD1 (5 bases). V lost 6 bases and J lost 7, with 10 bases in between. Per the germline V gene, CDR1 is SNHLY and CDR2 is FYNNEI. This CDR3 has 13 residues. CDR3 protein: CASRTALNSPLHF. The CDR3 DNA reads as TGTGCCAGCAGGACAGCACTGAATTCACCCCTCCACTTT.

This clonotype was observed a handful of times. The CDR3 protein is CASSQDLASGGEGSEQYF. As DNA, the CDR3 is TGTGCCAGCAGCCAAGATCTCGCTAGCGGGGGGGAAGGGAGCGAGCAGTACTTC. The chain couples TRBV4-2 to TRBJ2-7; the match to TRBD2 covers 12 bases. V was pared by 0 bases and J by 6 bases, with 12 bases of the junction left unmatched. This CDR3 is built from 18 residues. Germline CDR1 reads LGHNA; CDR2 reads YNFKEQ.

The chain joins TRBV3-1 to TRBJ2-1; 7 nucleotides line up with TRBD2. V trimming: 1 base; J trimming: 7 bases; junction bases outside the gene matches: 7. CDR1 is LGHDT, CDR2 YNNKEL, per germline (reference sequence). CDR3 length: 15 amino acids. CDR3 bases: TGTGCCAGCAGCCAAGGTCTCGGGGGGTGGAATGAGCAGTTCTTC. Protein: CASSQGLGGWNEQFF.

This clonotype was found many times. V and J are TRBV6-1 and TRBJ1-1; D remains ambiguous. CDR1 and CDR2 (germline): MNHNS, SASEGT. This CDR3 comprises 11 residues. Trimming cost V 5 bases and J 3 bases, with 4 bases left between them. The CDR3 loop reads CASSPDTEAFF. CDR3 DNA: TGTGCCAGCAGTCCGGACACTGAAGCTTTCTTT.

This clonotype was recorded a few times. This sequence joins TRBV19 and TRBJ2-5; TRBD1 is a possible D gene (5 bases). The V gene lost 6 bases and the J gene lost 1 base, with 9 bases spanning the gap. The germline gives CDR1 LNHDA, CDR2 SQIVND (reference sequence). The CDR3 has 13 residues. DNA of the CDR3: TGTGCCAGTAGGTCGACAGTCCAAGAGACCCAGTACTTC. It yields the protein CASRSTVQETQYF.

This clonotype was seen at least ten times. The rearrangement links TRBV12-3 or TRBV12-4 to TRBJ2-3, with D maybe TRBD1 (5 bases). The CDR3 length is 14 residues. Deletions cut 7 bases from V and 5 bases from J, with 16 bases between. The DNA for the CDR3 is TGTGCCAGCACTAAGTCCGTAAGGGGAGATACGCAGTATTTT. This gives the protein CASTKSVRGDTQYF.

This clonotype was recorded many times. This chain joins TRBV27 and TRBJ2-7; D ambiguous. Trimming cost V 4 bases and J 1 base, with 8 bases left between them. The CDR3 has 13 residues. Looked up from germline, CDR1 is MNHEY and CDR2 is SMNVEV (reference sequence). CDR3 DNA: TGTGCCAGCAGTTCCGGTACTTCCTACGAGCAGTACTTC. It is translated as CASSSGTSYEQYF.

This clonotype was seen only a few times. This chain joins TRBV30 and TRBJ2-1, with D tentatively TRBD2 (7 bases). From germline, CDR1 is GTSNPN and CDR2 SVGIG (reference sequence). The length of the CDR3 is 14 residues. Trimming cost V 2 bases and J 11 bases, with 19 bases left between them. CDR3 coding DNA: TGTGCCTGGAGTAAGGGGGGGACCGTAGAGAAGCAGTTCTTC. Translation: CAWSKGGTVEKQFF.

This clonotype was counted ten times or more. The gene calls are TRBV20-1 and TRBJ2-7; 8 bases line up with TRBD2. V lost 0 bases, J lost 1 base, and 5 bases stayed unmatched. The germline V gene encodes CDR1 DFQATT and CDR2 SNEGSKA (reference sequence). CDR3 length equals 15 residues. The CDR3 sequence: CSARDPGGRSYEQYF. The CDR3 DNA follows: TGCAGTGCTAGAGATCCGGGCGGGAGGTCCTACGAGCAGTACTTC.

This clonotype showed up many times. This CDR3 is CASSLGGTKASYEQYF. The CDR3 coding sequence is TGTGCCAGCAGCTTAGGTGGGACTAAGGCTTCCTACGAGCAGTACTTC. This rearrangement joins TRBV11-2 to TRBJ2-7; 7 nucleotides align to TRBD2. With V trimmed by 1 base and J by 1 base, 7 bases remained unmatched. The CDR3 runs 16 residues. CDR1 and CDR2 from the germline V gene are SGHAT and FQNNGV.

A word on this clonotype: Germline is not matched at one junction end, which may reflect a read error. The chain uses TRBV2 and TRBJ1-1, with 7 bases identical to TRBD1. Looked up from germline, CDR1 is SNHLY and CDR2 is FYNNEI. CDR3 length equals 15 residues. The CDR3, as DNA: TGTGCCAGCGCAACCGACAGGGTGGCTATCACTGGAGCTTTCTTT. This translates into CASATDRVAITGAFF.

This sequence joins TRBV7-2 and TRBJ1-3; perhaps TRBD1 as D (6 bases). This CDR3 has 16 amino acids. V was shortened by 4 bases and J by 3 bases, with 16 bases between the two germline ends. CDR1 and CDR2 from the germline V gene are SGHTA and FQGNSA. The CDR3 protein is CASSYWTDKVGNTIYF. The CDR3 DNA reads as TGTGCCAGCAGCTATTGGACAGACAAAGTTGGAAACACCATATATTTT.

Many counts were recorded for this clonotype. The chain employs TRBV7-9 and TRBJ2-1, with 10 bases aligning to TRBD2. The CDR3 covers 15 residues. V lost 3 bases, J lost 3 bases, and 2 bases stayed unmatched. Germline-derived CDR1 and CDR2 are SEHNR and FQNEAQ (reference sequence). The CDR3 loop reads CASSLVAGGYNEQFF. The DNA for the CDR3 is TGTGCCAGCAGCTTGGTAGCGGGAGGCTACAATGAGCAGTTCTTC.

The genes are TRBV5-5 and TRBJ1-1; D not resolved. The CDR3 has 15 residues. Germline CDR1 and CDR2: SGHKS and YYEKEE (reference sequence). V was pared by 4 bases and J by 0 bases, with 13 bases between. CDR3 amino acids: CASSRLRDLNTEAFF. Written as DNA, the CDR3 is TGTGCCAGCAGCCGCCTGAGGGATTTGAACACTGAAGCTTTCTTT.

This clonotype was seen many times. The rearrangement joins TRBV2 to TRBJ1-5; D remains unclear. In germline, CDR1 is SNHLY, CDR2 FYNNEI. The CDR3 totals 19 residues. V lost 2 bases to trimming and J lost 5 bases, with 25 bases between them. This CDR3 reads CASSEKGYQAERSHQPQHF. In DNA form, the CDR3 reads TGTGCCAGCAGTGAAAAGGGTTACCAGGCTGAGAGGTCTCATCAGCCCCAGCATTTT.

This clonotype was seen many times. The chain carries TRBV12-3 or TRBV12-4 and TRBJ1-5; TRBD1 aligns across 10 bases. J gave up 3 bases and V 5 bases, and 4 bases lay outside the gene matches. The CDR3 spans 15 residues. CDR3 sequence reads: CASSPGQGINQPQHF. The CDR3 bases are TGTGCCAGCAGTCCGGGACAGGGGATCAATCAGCCCCAGCATTTT.

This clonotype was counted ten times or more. This CDR3 is CASSSRQGGNSPLHF. CDR3 bases: TGTGCCAGCAGTTCCCGACAGGGGGGTAATTCACCCCTCCACTTT. The chain uses TRBV28 and TRBJ1-6, with 9 bases identical to TRBD1. Germline V gene lookup returns CDR1 MDHEN and CDR2 SYDVKM. V shed 4 bases and J 6 bases; nucleotides not matched to a gene: 4. This CDR3 has 15 amino acids.